The 16 T cell receptor beta chains presented below share a single source sample, sequenced in a study of T cells in Graves' hyperthyroidism and ophthalmopathy. From RNA transcripts, TCR beta CDR3 regions were amplified. During a first-round RT-PCR of the TCR CDR3, the HTBI primer set was used. A single record per CDR3 protein comes from TCRdb applying MiXCR to the multiplex PCR reads. The sample lists fewer than 600,000 distinct CDR3 sequences; 14% were seen once. Source material: blood. The source is a middle-aged woman with Graves' hyperthyroidism.

The table lists this clonotype with a few counts. The genes are TRBV28 and TRBJ2-5, with D possibly matching TRBD1 (5 bases). The length of the CDR3 is 13 residues. Germline CDR1 is MDHEN and CDR2 is SYDVKM. Trimming removed 1 base at V and 6 bases at J, with 9 bases between. The CDR3: CASSLLQGKTQYF. Here the CDR3 DNA reads TGTGCCAGCAGTTTATTGCAGGGCAAGACCCAGTACTTC.

In this sample, this clonotype turned up many times. The V call is TRBV27, the J call TRBJ2-1; no firm D call. Germline V gene sequence: CDR1 MNHEY, CDR2 SMNVEV (reference sequence). The CDR3 sequence is 15 residues long. With 0 bases removed from V and 0 bases from J, the gap between germline ends came to 6 bases. CDR3 loop: CASSLSPGSYNEQFF. The CDR3 DNA is TGTGCCAGCAGTTTATCGCCAGGCTCCTACAATGAGCAGTTCTTC.

This clonotype has a count of ten or more. The chain carries TRBV7-9 and TRBJ2-7; TRBD1 aligns across 8 bases. This CDR3 comprises 14 residues. CDR1 and CDR2 (germline): SEHNR, FQNEAQ (reference sequence). With V trimmed by 1 base and J by 5 bases, 4 bases remained unmatched. DNA of the CDR3: TGTGCCAGCAGCTTAGAGGACAGGGACCACGAGCAGTACTTC. Translation: CASSLEDRDHEQYF.

This clonotype was recorded many times. The CDR3 protein is CASSFQSQPYGYTF. Here the CDR3 DNA reads TGTGCCAGCAGTTTCCAGTCCCAGCCCTATGGCTACACCTTC. This chain connects TRBV6-1 to TRBJ1-2; D is uncertain. V gave up 5 bases and J gave up 4 bases, with 14 bases separating them. The CDR3 sequence is 14 residues long. The germline V gene has CDR1 MNHNS and CDR2 SASEGT.

The chain couples TRBV13 to TRBJ1-5, with D tentatively TRBD1 (5 bases). Germline V gene lookup returns CDR1 PRHDT and CDR2 FYEKMQ (reference sequence). Deletions cut 0 bases from V and 3 bases from J, with 9 bases between. This CDR3 is built from 15 residues. The DNA for the CDR3 is TGTGCCAGCAGCTTAGGAACAGGACCCAATCAGCCCCAGCATTTT. This codes for CASSLGTGPNQPQHF.

This rearrangement joins TRBV29-1 to TRBJ1-2; D is perhaps TRBD1 (5 bases). Trimming removed 4 bases from V and 7 bases from J, with 13 bases in between. The CDR3 loop spans 12 amino acids. Germline lookup yields CDR1 SQVTM and CDR2 ANQGSEA. CDR3 region: CSVGTTGRGYTF. In nucleotides, the CDR3 is TGCAGCGTTGGAACCACAGGACGTGGCTACACCTTC.

This clonotype has at least ten counts. The chain has TRBV20-1 and TRBJ1-1; maybe TRBD1 (5 bases). Germline V CDR1 and CDR2: DFQATT, SNEGSKA (reference sequence). CDR3 length: 14 residues. Trimming removed 0 bases from V and 0 bases from J, with 8 bases in between. CDR3 region: CSAREPGLNTEAFF. CDR3 nucleotide sequence: TGCAGTGCTAGAGAACCAGGGCTGAACACTGAAGCTTTCTTT.

This clonotype has ten or more counts. The chain carries TRBV5-1 and TRBJ2-1; TRBD2 matches at 10 bases. This CDR3 is built from 15 residues. Germline CDR1 is SGHRS and CDR2 is YFSETQ. V dropped 6 bases and J dropped 3; count of bases not matched to a gene: 6. CDR3: CASTSLAGDYNEQFF. CDR3 DNA sequence: TGCGCCAGCACCTCTCTAGCGGGAGACTACAATGAGCAGTTCTTC.

This chain joins TRBV3-1 and TRBJ2-5, with TRBD2 matching over 11 bases. The J call may be wrong; the DNA end is better matched by TRBJ2-1. From germline, CDR1 is LGHDT and CDR2 YNNKEL (reference sequence). CDR3 length: 13 amino acids. The CDR3: CASSQVAGGPQFF. CDR3 DNA: TGTGCCAGCAGCCAAGTAGCGGGAGGGCCCCAGTTCTTC.

The chain is built from TRBV28 and TRBJ1-2; the D is unclear. CDR1 and CDR2 (germline): MDHEN, SYDVKM. V lost 3 bases, J lost 3 bases, and 11 bases lay in between. The CDR3 is made up of 14 amino acids. CDR3 in amino acids: CASSFPPEDYGYTF. In DNA, the CDR3 is TGTGCCAGCAGTTTTCCCCCCGAAGACTATGGCTACACCTTC.

This clonotype has a count of ten or more. For the CDR3, the DNA is TGTGCCAGCAGGGAAACGGCAGGGGGCCGCGCAGATACGCAGTATTTT. Encoded protein: CASRETAGGRADTQYF. This chain joins TRBV2 and TRBJ2-3, with 8 bases fitting TRBD1. J lost 4 bases, V lost 6 bases, and 12 bases had no gene match. Germline assignment: CDR1 SNHLY and CDR2 FYNNEI. CDR3 size: 16 residues.

This clonotype was picked up many times. This chain joins TRBV24-1 and TRBJ2-1; possibly TRBD2 for D (5 bases). This CDR3 has 18 residues. Germline CDR1 reads KGHDR; CDR2 reads SFDVKD. Trimming removed 5 bases from V and 5 bases from J, with 24 bases in between. CDR3 in DNA: TGTGCCACCAGTGGCCCCACTTTCCCGTCGGGCGGGCACAATGAGCAGTTCTTC. It is translated as CATSGPTFPSGGHNEQFF.

This clonotype was observed a handful of times. This chain links TRBV7-9 with TRBJ1-1; possible D gene TRBD1, 6 bases. The CDR3 runs 16 residues. Trimming removed 5 bases at V and 3 bases at J, with 19 bases between. Germline CDR1 and CDR2: SEHNR and FQNEAQ (reference sequence). This CDR3 is CASSPGRGAFDTEAFF. The CDR3 DNA is TGTGCCAGCAGCCCTGGGCGGGGGGCTTTCGACACTGAAGCTTTCTTT.

Note on this clonotype: A single base separates this from a much larger clone, so it may be a read error. The rearrangement joins TRBV10-3 to TRBJ1-5; D may be TRBD1 (6 bases). The J call is uncertain, as TRBJ2-3 better fits the DNA end. The CDR3 consists of 15 residues. The germline gives CDR1 ENHRY, CDR2 SYGVKD. CDR3 nucleotides: TGTGCCATCAGTGAGTCGAACGGGGACAATCAGCCCCAGTATTTT. Translated, it gives CAISESNGDNQPQYF.

This clonotype came up many times. The chain joins TRBV18 to TRBJ2-1; a possible D gene is TRBD1 (6 bases). Germline V CDR1 and CDR2: KGHSH, LQKENI. Trimming left V 0 bases short and J 0 bases short, with 9 bases between. This CDR3 is built from 16 residues. The CDR3 reads CASSPPRGISYNEQFF. DNA of the CDR3: TGTGCCAGCTCACCACCGAGGGGGATCTCCTACAATGAGCAGTTCTTC.

This clonotype was seen only a few times. The chain uses TRBV19 and TRBJ2-1; unclear D gene. Germline CDR1 reads LNHDA; CDR2 reads SQIVND (reference sequence). The CDR3 is 14 amino acids. Trimming shortened V by 8 bases and J by 2 bases, and 13 bases separated the two germline ends. CDR3 sequence reads: CASSKVAAYNEQFF. CDR3 bases: TGTGCCAGTTCTAAGGTAGCTGCCTACAATGAGCAGTTCTTC.